The rows below give T cell receptor beta chains drawn from one sample of a study of CD8+ T cells in alopecia areata. Some clones are missing from TCRdb's copy, which holds only in-frame ones; the method was immunoSEQ multiplex PCR. The table has around 50,000 clones, about 96% seen once. Specimen: CD8+ T cells sorted from blood, collected at week 0. All receptors derive from a human donor with alopecia areata. The conserved cysteine and the conserved F or W are not part of the CDR3 here. Fields, in order: V gene, D gene, J gene, CDR3 protein. A D gene is named only where the DNA matches it firmly.

TRBV7-9,-,TRBJ2-7,ASSLASNEQY
TRBV7-9,TRBD2,TRBJ2-5,ASSYMTSGGRETQY
TRBV13,-,TRBJ2-3,ASSYRTTKGTDTQY
TRBV2,-,TRBJ1-2,ASSPYDSLYNYGYT
TRBV2,-,TRBJ1-2,ASSETENSLHYGYT
TRBV4-3,-,TRBJ1-5,ASSQDEAQPQH
TRBV7-6,-,TRBJ1-5,ASSSGDWGGQPQH
TRBV19,TRBD2,TRBJ2-1,ASSIGSGGEYNEQF
TRBV5-4,-,TRBJ1-2,ASSLVPGGDGYT
TRBV7-2,TRBD2,TRBJ2-1,ASTIGLAGNSYNEQF
TRBV27,-,TRBJ2-7,ASSLAGAGEQY
TRBV19,-,TRBJ2-1,ASSMTGLYNEQF
TRBV7-9,TRBD2,TRBJ2-3,ASSPTSGGTDTQY
TRBV30,-,TRBJ1-1,AWSVRGTEAF
TRBV28,TRBD1,TRBJ2-7,ASRLQGDSYEQY
TRBV29-1,TRBD1,TRBJ2-7,SVFGTDYEQY
TRBV5-6,TRBD1,TRBJ2-1,ASSLSGGEQF
TRBV27,-,TRBJ1-1,ASSLSIGYGWEAF
TRBV7-9,TRBD1,TRBJ2-7,ASSRTGGRYEQY
TRBV27,-,TRBJ2-7,ASSGRSSYEQY
TRBV29-1,TRBD1,TRBJ2-7,SVVRTGASYEQY
TRBV7-9,TRBD1,TRBJ2-5,ASSFGTGGIQETQY
TRBV7-9,-,TRBJ2-7,ASSSTGYEQY
TRBV7-9,-,TRBJ2-1,ASSPTQGFPNEQF
TRBV4-2,TRBD2,TRBJ2-4,ASSRGTSGSLAKNIQY
TRBV29-1,TRBD1,TRBJ2-2,SVPREQGTTGELF
TRBV7-2,TRBD1,TRBJ1-1,ASSPRGTGGTEAF
TRBV5-1,-,TRBJ2-7,ASSLAADYEQY
TRBV7-9,-,TRBJ2-5,ASSLTAGRETQY
TRBV11-3,-,-,ASSPRAGEREQY
TRBV4-1,-,TRBJ2-3,ASSQEGARTDTQY
TRBV4-2,-,TRBJ2-1,ASSQESAFSYNEQF
TRBV27,-,TRBJ2-6,ASSPKFSGANVLT
TRBV4-3,TRBD1,TRBJ2-7,ASSQFLGRGQEQY
TRBV19,-,TRBJ1-1,ASSTNMNTEAF
TRBV4-1,TRBD2,TRBJ2-7,ASSRSGGSYEQY
TRBV4-1,-,TRBJ2-7,ASSQEVPAYEQY
TRBV23-1,-,TRBJ2-1,ASSQAKSREDEQF
TRBV7-8,TRBD1,TRBJ1-4,ASSLARGLSPANEKLF
TRBV5-4,-,TRBJ2-6,ASSLVGAGANVLT
TRBV6-5,-,TRBJ2-3,ASTLRADTQY
TRBV4-1,-,TRBJ1-1,ASSQEASRSRNTEAF
TRBV27,-,TRBJ1-1,ASSQNRAPLNTEAF